These 22 T cell receptor beta chains originate from one sample sequenced in a study of blood T cell repertoires in COVID-19. Assay used: immunoSEQ multiplex PCR; TCRdb lists only in-frame clones, some missing. The sample includes about 310,000 clones, around nine tenths of them seen just once. What was sequenced was peripheral blood. The source of these receptors is a man in his sixties or seventies with acute or convalescent COVID-19.

The CDR3, as DNA: TGCGCCAGCGGTAACGAGGACACAGATACGCAGTATTTT. Translation: CASGNEDTDTQYF. The chain employs TRBV10-1 and TRBJ2-3; D uncertain. CDR1 is WNHNN and CDR2 is SYGVQD in the germline V gene (reference sequence). The CDR3 has 13 residues. V gave up 8 bases and J gave up 2 bases, with 11 bases separating them.

CDR3 in amino acids: CASSQVTSGVGGELFF. The DNA of the CDR3 is TGCGCCAGCAGCCAGGTTACTAGCGGGGTCGGCGGGGAGCTGTTTTTT. This chain uses TRBV4-3 with TRBJ2-2; 10 positions agree with TRBD2. The V gene's germline CDR1 is LGHNA and CDR2 YSLEER. The CDR3 extends over 16 amino acids. V lost 3 bases to trimming and J lost 7 bases; unmatched junction nucleotides: 8.

This chain uses TRBV27 with TRBJ2-3; 7 bases are shared with TRBD1. Unmatched junction bases numbered 7, after V lost 6 bases and J lost 4 bases. The CDR3 is 14 residues long. Germline values: CDR1 MNHEY, CDR2 SMNVEV (reference sequence). CDR3 sequence (DNA): TGTGCCAGCAGGAGGGGGCCCGATGCAGATACGCAGTATTTT. Translated: CASRRGPDADTQYF.

This clone has more than one count but fewer than ten. The chain carries TRBV19 and TRBJ1-2; TRBD1 might be the D (6 bases). CDR3 size: 13 residues. Germline CDR1 reads LNHDA; CDR2 reads SQIVND (reference sequence). Trimming removed 3 bases at V and 4 bases at J, with 9 bases between. CDR3 in amino acids: CASSMTQGYGYTF. As DNA, the CDR3 is TGTGCCAGTAGTATGACACAGGGCTATGGCTACACCTTC.

The chain employs TRBV7-2 and TRBJ2-2, with a weak D call TRBD1 (6 bases). Trimming left V 3 bases short and J 0 bases short, with 20 bases between. The CDR3 length is 19 residues. Per the germline V gene, CDR1 is SGHTA and CDR2 is FQGNSA. The CDR3 coding sequence is TGTGCCAGCAGCTTCCCGACTTTTACAGGGCACCCGAACACCGGGGAGCTGTTTTTT. It encodes CASSFPTFTGHPNTGELFF. The complete variable domain, with remaining parts taken from reference TRBV7-2 and TRBJ2-2, reads GAGVSQSPSNKVTEKGKDVELRCDPISGHTALYWYRQSLGQGLEFLIYFQGNSAPDKSGLPSDRFSAERTGGSVSTLTIQRTQQEDSAVYLCASSFPTFTGHPNTGELFFGEGSRLTVL.

This chain uses TRBV4-1 with TRBJ1-1; D possibly corresponds to TRBD1 (5 bases). Germline V gives CDR1 MGHRA, CDR2 YSYEKL. This CDR3 has 16 residues. The germline V and J ends were trimmed by 4 bases and 2 bases, with 17 bases remaining between them. CDR3 in amino acids: CASSRVYTDTNTEAFF. DNA for the CDR3: TGCGCCAGCAGCCGGGTGTACACGGACACAAACACTGAAGCTTTCTTT.

CDR3 nucleotides: TGTGCCAGCAGCTTAGATCGCGTCAACCAAGAGACCCAGTACTTC. It specifies CASSLDRVNQETQYF. The chain is built from TRBV7-2 and TRBJ2-5; D is unclear. Germline CDR1 SGHTA, CDR2 FQGNSA. V lost 1 base to trimming and J lost 0 bases, with 9 bases between them. CDR3 length: 15 residues.

With regard to this clone: Other nucleotide sequences in the sample specify the same CDR3. The CDR3 region is CASSVDPSGTYEQYF. The CDR3 DNA is TGTGCCAGCAGCGTAGATCCTAGCGGCACCTACGAGCAGTACTTC. The chain couples TRBV9 to TRBJ2-7, with 7 bases identical to TRBD2. This CDR3 spans 15 amino acids. V lost 0 bases to trimming and J lost 2 bases; unmatched junction nucleotides: 5. In germline, CDR1 is SGDLS, CDR2 YYNGEE.

The chain joins TRBV5-1 to TRBJ1-4; 8 nucleotides agree with TRBD1. The CDR3 is made up of 15 amino acids. Germline CDR1 SGHRS, CDR2 YFSETQ. Unmatched junction bases numbered 1, after V lost 3 bases and J lost 0 bases. In DNA form, the CDR3 reads TGCGCCAGCAGCTCAGGGGGCTCAACTAATGAAAAACTGTTTTTT. Its protein product is CASSSGGSTNEKLFF. The whole variable domain, remainder taken from reference TRBV5-1 and TRBJ1-4, is KAGVTQTPRYLIKTRGQQVTLSCSPISGHRSVSWYQQTPGQGLQFLFEYFSETQRNKGNFPGRFSGRQFSNSRSEMNVSTLELGDSALYLCASSSGGSTNEKLFFGSGTQLSVL.

This chain links TRBV4-3 with TRBJ2-5; 10 bases agree with TRBD2. Per germline, CDR1 LGHNA and CDR2 YSLEER. CDR3 length equals 16 residues. After removal of 4 bases from V and 5 bases from J, the junction contained 10 bases not matched to a gene. The chain's CDR3 is CASSLWLAGGSETQYF. The CDR3 region has the DNA TGCGCCAGCAGCCTTTGGTTAGCGGGGGGATCGGAGACCCAGTACTTC.

CDR3 DNA sequence: TGTGCCAGCAGTGATACTAGCGGCACAGATACGCAGTATTTT. Encoded protein: CASSDTSGTDTQYF. The V call is TRBV6-2 or TRBV6-3, the J call TRBJ2-3; 7 bases are a match to TRBD2. Germline values: CDR1 MNHEY, CDR2 SVGEGT. There are 14 residues in the CDR3. Germline trimming cut 5 bases from V and 1 base from J; bases unmatched to any gene: 3.

The V and J genes are TRBV7-8 and TRBJ2-2; 7 bases map to TRBD2. V trimming: 5 bases; J trimming: 1 base; junction bases outside the gene matches: 7. The CDR3 covers 16 residues. Germline V gene sequence: CDR1 SGHVS, CDR2 FQNEAQ. The CDR3 loop is CASSPYLAVNTGELFF. For the CDR3, the DNA is TGTGCCAGCAGCCCTTACCTAGCGGTGAACACCGGGGAGCTGTTTTTT.

This clone has just a few counts. Other nucleotide sequences from this sample produce the same CDR3. The chain recombines TRBV29-1 with TRBJ1-3; D remains ambiguous. The germline V and J ends were trimmed by 4 bases and 0 bases, with 4 bases remaining between them. Germline V gene sequence: CDR1 SQVTM, CDR2 ANQGSEA. The CDR3 runs 12 residues. The CDR3: CSVVSSGNTIYF. CDR3 in DNA: TGCAGCGTTGTCAGCTCTGGAAACACCATATATTTT. The whole variable domain, remainder taken from reference TRBV29-1 and TRBJ1-3, is SAVISQKPSRDICQRGTSLTIQCQVDSQVTMMFWYRQQPGQSLTLIATANQGSEATYESGFVIDKFPISRPNLTFSTLTVSNMSPEDSSIYLCSVVSSGNTIYFGEGSWLTVV.

J is TRBJ1-6 and V is TRBV19, with D hard to call. Germline V gene lookup returns CDR1 LNHDA and CDR2 SQIVND (reference sequence). V was shortened by 3 bases and J by 7 bases, with 4 bases between the two germline ends. The CDR3 length is 12 residues. In DNA form, the CDR3 reads TGTGCCAGTAGTATGAGCAATTCACCCCTCCACTTT. Translation gives CASSMSNSPLHF.

The table lists this clone with a few counts. This rearrangement joins TRBV2 to TRBJ2-7, with 8 bases that match TRBD1. This CDR3 region has 12 residues. After removal of 8 bases from V and 5 bases from J, the junction contained 5 bases not matched to a gene. The V gene's germline CDR1 is SNHLY and CDR2 FYNNEI. The CDR3 is CASGATGDEQYF. The CDR3 nucleotides are TGTGCCAGCGGGGCGACAGGGGACGAGCAGTACTTC.

The rearrangement uses TRBV7-9 and TRBJ2-3; 7 bases are shared with TRBD2. Germline loops: CDR1 SEHNR, CDR2 FQNEAQ (reference sequence). CDR3 length equals 15 residues. J was trimmed by 2 bases and V by 5 bases; bases with no gene match: 7. CDR3 in amino acids: CASSPRLADTDTQYF. In DNA form, the CDR3 reads TGTGCCAGCAGCCCCCGACTAGCAGACACAGATACGCAGTATTTT.

The rearrangement joins TRBV6-5 to TRBJ1-2; unclear D gene. The V end was cut by 4 bases, the J end by 9 bases, with 15 bases between. The CDR3 runs to 13 residues. Germline loops: CDR1 MNHEY, CDR2 SVGAGI. CDR3: CASSLERRGSYTF. In nucleotides, the CDR3 is TGTGCCAGCAGTTTGGAACGAAGAGGGAGCTACACCTTC.

The chain joins TRBV18 to TRBJ2-1; D perhaps matches TRBD1 (5 bases). Trimming cost V 1 base and J 3 bases, with 10 bases left between them. CDR1 is KGHSH, CDR2 LQKENI, per germline. This CDR3 comprises 15 residues. The CDR3 nucleotides are TGTGCCAGCTCACCACAGGGGCTCGGCTACAATGAGCAGTTCTTC. This codes for CASSPQGLGYNEQFF. The complete variable domain, with remaining parts taken from reference TRBV18 and TRBJ2-1, reads NAGVMQNPRHLVRRRGQEARLRCSPMKGHSHVYWYRQLPEEGLKFMVYLQKENIIDESGMPKERFSAEFPKEGPSILRIQQVVRGDSAAYFCASSPQGLGYNEQFFGPGTRLTVL.

The chain has TRBV18 and TRBJ1-5; a weak D match, TRBD1 (5 bases). This CDR3 has 13 residues. V shed 6 bases and J shed 5 bases, with 11 bases lying between them. The germline CDR1 and CDR2 sequences are KGHSH and LQKENI. The CDR3 protein is CASSDSGDQPQHF. Here the CDR3 DNA reads TGTGCCAGCTCTGACAGCGGGGATCAGCCCCAGCATTTT. The complete variable domain, with remaining parts taken from reference TRBV18 and TRBJ1-5, reads NAGVMQNPRHLVRRRGQEARLRCSPMKGHSHVYWYRQLPEEGLKFMVYLQKENIIDESGMPKERFSAEFPKEGPSILRIQQVVRGDSAAYFCASSDSGDQPQHFGDGTRLSIL.

The chain carries TRBV11-2 and TRBJ2-3; weak D call: TRBD2 (5 bases). The CDR3 contains 16 residues. The germline gives CDR1 SGHAT, CDR2 FQNNGV. Trimming left V 2 bases short and J 3 bases short, with 15 bases between. The CDR3 reads CASSLRGSRQTDTQYF. In nucleotides, the CDR3 is TGTGCCAGCAGCTTAAGAGGGTCCAGACAAACAGATACGCAGTATTTT.

This clone was found once. The chain uses TRBV5-5 and TRBJ1-3, with D unresolved. Trimming removed 1 base at V and 3 bases at J, with 20 bases between. The CDR3 contains 18 residues. Germline assignment: CDR1 SGHKS and CDR2 YYEKEE (reference sequence). CDR3 sequence reads: CASSLSRVRASGGNTIYF. The CDR3 bases are TGTGCCAGCAGCTTGAGTAGGGTAAGAGCCAGCGGTGGAAACACCATATATTTT.

This chain joins TRBV2 and TRBJ2-7; D might be TRBD1 (5 bases). This CDR3 has 15 amino acids. The germline gives CDR1 SNHLY, CDR2 FYNNEI. V was clipped by 5 bases and J by 6 bases, with 20 bases between them. The chain's CDR3 is CASSPQGIRTGEQYF. CDR3 in DNA: TGTGCCAGCAGTCCCCAGGGTATCCGAACGGGCGAGCAGTACTTC. The whole variable domain, filled in from reference TRBV2 and TRBJ2-7, reads EPEVTQTPSHQVTQMGQEVILRCVPISNHLYFYWYRQILGQKVEFLVSFYNNEISEKSEIFDDQFSVERPDGSNFTLKIRSTKLEDSAMYFCASSPQGIRTGEQYFGPGTRLTVT.